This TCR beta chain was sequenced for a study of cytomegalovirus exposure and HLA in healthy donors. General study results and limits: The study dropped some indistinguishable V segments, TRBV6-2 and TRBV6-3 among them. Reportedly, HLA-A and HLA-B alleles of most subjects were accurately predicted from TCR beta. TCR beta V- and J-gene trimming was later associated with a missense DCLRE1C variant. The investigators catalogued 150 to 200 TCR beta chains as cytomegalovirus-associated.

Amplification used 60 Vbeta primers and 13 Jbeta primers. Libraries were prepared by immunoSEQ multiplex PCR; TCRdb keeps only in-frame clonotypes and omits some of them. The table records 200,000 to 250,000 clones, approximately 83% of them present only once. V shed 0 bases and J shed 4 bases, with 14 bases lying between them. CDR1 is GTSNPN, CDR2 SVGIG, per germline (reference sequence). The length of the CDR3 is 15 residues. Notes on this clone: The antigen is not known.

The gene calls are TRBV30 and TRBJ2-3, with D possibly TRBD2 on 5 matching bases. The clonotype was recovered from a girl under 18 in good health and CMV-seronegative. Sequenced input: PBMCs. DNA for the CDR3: TGTGCCTGGAGTGTGGGCGCAGCCGGGGCAGATACGCAGTATTTT. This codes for CAWSVGAAGADTQYF.